Following are 6 T cell receptor beta chains from one sample sequenced in a study of T cell responses to AZD1222 COVID-19 vaccine (dated by TCRdb to 2020 to 2022). The time point label, read with the paper, signifies: baseline before first vaccination. The label giving this sample's treatment or condition can be read as: meningococcal conjugate vaccine given as trial control. Library preparation used the immunoSEQ multiplex PCR assay. In TCRdb, the immuneACCESS table is reduced to in-frame sequences with V and J assigned. These tables do not hold every clone; where another copy was compared, an unresolved V gene accounts for under half, and the others remain unexplained. The sample has around 78,000 clones on record, 88% of them singletons. The top ten clones comprise about 4.8% of the sample. Sequencing was performed on peripheral blood, taken on day 0 of MenACWY control vaccination. All receptors come from an adult in good health.

The chain couples TRBV9 to TRBJ2-5; D is perhaps TRBD1 (5 bases). Trimming left V 1 base short and J 5 bases short, with 18 bases between. The CDR3 consists of 16 residues. Germline loops: CDR1 SGDLS, CDR2 YYNGEE. CDR3: CASSVSGRVVGETQYF. The CDR3 DNA follows: TGTGCCAGCAGCGTATCGGGCAGGGTAGTGGGTGAGACCCAGTACTTC.

The chain uses TRBV7-8 and TRBJ2-7; D remains ambiguous. This CDR3 spans 12 amino acids. V was trimmed by 5 bases and J by 7 bases, leaving 12 bases between them. The germline V gene encodes CDR1 SGHVS and CDR2 FQNEAQ. The CDR3 loop reads CASSQGAFEQYF. The CDR3 DNA is TGTGCCAGCAGCCAAGGCGCTTTTGAGCAGTACTTC.

The chain combines TRBV3-1 (or the pseudogene TRBV3-2) with TRBJ1-2, with D unresolved. V was shortened by 0 bases and J by 8 bases, with 10 bases between the two germline ends. The CDR3 length is 13 residues. CDR1 is LGHDT, CDR2 YNNKEL, per germline (reference sequence). The CDR3 sequence: CASSQDSASGYTF. In DNA, the CDR3 is TGTGCCAGCAGCCAAGATAGCGCCTCCGGCTACACCTTC.

The chain recombines TRBV12-5 with TRBJ1-5; D gene ambiguous. Trimming stripped 1 base from V and 6 bases from J, with 4 bases between. This CDR3 has 12 amino acids. Germline loops: CDR1 LGHNT, CDR2 FRNRAP. CDR3 nucleotide sequence: TGTGCTAGTGGTTTGGACGGTCAGCCCCAGCATTTT. Translation gives CASGLDGQPQHF.

V gene TRBV28 combines with J gene TRBJ1-3; 7 bases align to TRBD1. Per germline, CDR1 MDHEN and CDR2 SYDVKM. The CDR3 consists of 16 residues. V shed 5 bases, J shed 0 bases, and the junction held 7 bases outside the gene matches. CDR3 DNA: TGTGCCAGCAGTCTCACAGGGGAAATCTCTGGAAACACCATATATTTT. It codes for CASSLTGEISGNTIYF.

The chain couples TRBV18 to TRBJ1-2, with D tentatively TRBD1 (5 bases). This CDR3 is 14 amino acids long. The germline V and J ends were trimmed by 2 bases and 1 base, with 8 bases remaining between them. Looked up from germline, CDR1 is KGHSH and CDR2 is LQKENI. DNA for the CDR3: TGTGCCAGCTCACCATCGACAGTTAACTATGGCTACACCTTC. Amino acids: CASSPSTVNYGYTF.